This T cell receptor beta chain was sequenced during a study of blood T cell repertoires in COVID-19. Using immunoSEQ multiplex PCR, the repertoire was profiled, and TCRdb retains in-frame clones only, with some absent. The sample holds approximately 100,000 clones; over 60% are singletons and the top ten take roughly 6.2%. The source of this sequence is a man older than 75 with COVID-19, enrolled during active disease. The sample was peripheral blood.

CDR3 protein: CASSLARGLDTQYF. Written as DNA, the CDR3 is TGTGCCAGCAGTTTAGCCAGGGGGCTAGATACGCAGTATTTT. The chain is built from TRBV28 and TRBJ2-3, with 8 bases matching TRBD1. This CDR3 has 14 amino acids. Germline V CDR1 and CDR2: MDHEN, SYDVKM. The trim removed 2 bases at V and 5 bases at J, leaving 3 bases unmatched.